These T cell receptor beta chains were read from a single sample in a study of T cell responses to AZD1222 COVID-19 vaccine. Profiled with immunoSEQ multiplex PCR; TCRdb holds only in-frame clones, not every one. This table holds around 87,000 clones, 80% to 90% found once. The starting material was peripheral blood, obtained 28 days after the second AZD1222 dose. These TCRs come from an adult who received the AZD1222 COVID-19 vaccine. Each CDR3 is given without its conserved first and last residue.

ASSPLGLLGNYGYT	TRBV3-1/TRBV3-2	TRBJ1-2
ASSLDSVWAEQF	TRBV7-8	TRBJ2-1
ASSYGSGGDTDTQY	TRBV6-2/TRBV6-3	TRBJ2-3
ASNEMKGPDYGYT	TRBV2	TRBJ1-2
ASSEDGFQGFEKLF	TRBV4-2	TRBJ1-4
AWNGLARYGYT	TRBV30	TRBJ1-2
ASSQHSGKTQY	TRBV5-8	TRBJ2-5
ASSYSGPGRQPQH	TRBV6-2/TRBV6-3	TRBJ1-5
ASSDLGRGTDTQY	TRBV6-1	TRBJ2-3
ASSLARGVAGAGNEQF	TRBV7-6	TRBJ2-1
ASSLSPGTEAF	TRBV5-6	TRBJ1-1
AWSVRGGPGELF	TRBV30	TRBJ2-2
ASSLGPFRSGYT	TRBV7-2	TRBJ1-2
SVVVGSAAYEQY	TRBV29-1	TRBJ2-7
ASSSDRRLTEAF	TRBV4-3	TRBJ1-1
ASSLDGNTIY	TRBV7-9	TRBJ1-3
ASSIIARLAGVETGELF	TRBV19	TRBJ2-2